Shown below are 3 T cell receptor beta chains from a single sample sequenced in a study of persistence of HIV-infected CD4 T cells. Sequencing used immunoSEQ version 4 in survey mode. Libraries were prepared by immunoSEQ multiplex PCR; TCRdb keeps only in-frame clonotypes and omits some of them. This sample has under 7,000 clones, with roughly 60% found just once. Their cognate antigens are unknown. Cells were stimulated with CMV-infected fibroblast lysates at 10 ug/mL. Sorting of responding CD4+ T cells relied on upregulated CD40 ligand together with CD69. This specimen consisted of CD4+ T cells sorted from PBMCs after approximately 19-hour stimulation, obtained from a patient who received antiretroviral therapy. These receptors were collected from an adult man with HIV who was CMV-seropositive.

The V and J genes are TRBV12-5 and TRBJ2-3, with TRBD2 identical over 12 bases. V was pared by 1 base and J by 1 base, with 0 bases of the junction left unmatched. This CDR3 is built from 16 residues. Germline V lookup: CDR1 LGHNT, CDR2 FRNRAP. CDR3 sequence (DNA): TGTGCTAGTGGTTTGGGGACTAGCGGGGGCACAGATACGCAGTATTTT. It codes for CASGLGTSGGTDTQYF.

This chain joins TRBV7-9 and TRBJ1-1, with D perhaps TRBD1 (5 bases). The CDR3 has 16 residues. Germline V gene sequence: CDR1 SEHNR, CDR2 FQNEAQ (reference sequence). The ends were cut back, 2 bases at V and 0 bases at J, with 13 bases in the middle. Written as DNA, the CDR3 is TGTGCCAGCAGCTTAACCCTCGGGACTTTGAACACTGAAGCTTTCTTT. This codes for CASSLTLGTLNTEAFF.

The V gene is TRBV19, the J gene TRBJ2-3; 9 nucleotides line up with TRBD1. V shed 4 bases, J shed 7 bases, and the junction held 15 bases outside the gene matches. The CDR3 covers 17 residues. The V gene's germline CDR1 is LNHDA and CDR2 SQIVND (reference sequence). The CDR3 loop reads CASSTTPGQGRGNTQYF. As DNA, the CDR3 is TGTGCCAGTAGTACCACCCCGGGACAGGGTCGTGGAAATACGCAGTATTTT.